Following are 23 T cell receptor beta chains from one sample sequenced in a study of blood T cells in healthy people across ages. A sample-barcoded 5' primer and a J-beta primer mix were used in a second PCR of about 7 to 12 cycles. One entry per CDR3 protein, called by TCRdb with MiXCR from the 5' RACE reads. The sample yields 650,000 to 950,000 distinct CDR3 sequences, around 45% seen once. The sequencing sample was made of blood. The receptors were sampled from a man aged 60-69 years in good health.

V is TRBV12-3 or TRBV12-4 and J is TRBJ2-3, with a weak D call TRBD2 (5 bases). CDR3 length equals 16 residues. The V gene lost 3 bases and the J gene lost 1 base, with 14 bases spanning the gap. CDR3: CASSLEASRGTDTQYF. CDR3 in DNA: TGTGCCAGCAGTTTGGAGGCCTCGAGGGGCACAGATACGCAGTATTTT.

This clonotype was seen a few times. J is TRBJ2-1 and V is TRBV27, with D hard to call. Germline loops: CDR1 MNHEY, CDR2 SMNVEV (reference sequence). The CDR3 runs to 13 residues. V was cut by 6 bases and J by 5 bases, with 11 bases left in between. CDR3 sequence: CASSPDGHNEQFF. The CDR3 DNA follows: TGTGCCAGCAGCCCGGACGGGCACAATGAGCAGTTCTTC.

The chain employs TRBV20-1 and TRBJ2-3, with 7 bases aligning to TRBD2. Germline-derived CDR1 and CDR2 are DFQATT and SNEGSKA (reference sequence). V dropped 1 base and J dropped 2; count of bases not matched to a gene: 15. The CDR3 covers 18 residues. In DNA, the CDR3 is TGCAGTGCTAGAGGGGGGGGATCCAGCGGGGTAAACACAGATACGCAGTATTTT. Translation gives CSARGGGSSGVNTDTQYF.

V and J are TRBV4-1 and TRBJ2-7; D is tentatively TRBD1 or TRBD2 (6 bases each). The J call may be mistaken, given a closer DNA end match to TRBJ2-5. The CDR3 spans 14 residues. The germline V gene encodes CDR1 MGHRA and CDR2 YSYEKL. The CDR3, as DNA: TGCGCCAGCAGCCATCCTTGGGGGGCAGAGACCCAGTACTTC. Amino acid sequence: CASSHPWGAETQYF.

V and J are TRBV5-1 and TRBJ2-7, with TRBD1 matching over 9 bases. CDR1 is SGHRS, CDR2 YFSETQ, per germline. V shed 4 bases and J 7 bases; nucleotides not matched to a gene: 15. The CDR3 is 16 amino acids. This CDR3 reads CASSLDPGQGLREQYF. In DNA form, the CDR3 reads TGCGCCAGCAGCCTTGATCCGGGACAGGGACTGCGGGAGCAGTACTTC.

In this sample, this clonotype turned up once. The rearrangement uses TRBV7-9 and TRBJ2-2; D may be TRBD1 (5 bases). CDR1 is SEHNR, CDR2 FQNEAQ, per germline (reference sequence). This CDR3 has 15 amino acids. Deletions cut 2 bases from V and 4 bases from J, with 11 bases between. DNA of the CDR3: TGTGCCAGCAGCTTACCGGCAGGGCCCACCGGGGAGCTGTTTTTT. This sequence encodes CASSLPAGPTGELFF.

In DNA, the CDR3 is TGTGCCAGCAGCTTGGGACACAGTGGCATCGAAAAACTGTTTTTT. Its translation is CASSLGHSGIEKLFF. This chain joins TRBV5-5 and TRBJ1-4; no firm D call. The germline CDR1 and CDR2 sequences are SGHKS and YYEKEE (reference sequence). The CDR3 sequence is 15 residues long. The V end was cut by 0 bases, the J end by 8 bases, with 14 bases between.

The CDR3 DNA is TGTGCCACCAGCAGAGGAGTGGACAGGGGCCACAATGAGCAGTTCTTC. As protein: CATSRGVDRGHNEQFF. The rearrangement links TRBV15 to TRBJ2-1, with TRBD1 matching 9 bases. In germline, CDR1 is LNHNV, CDR2 YYDKDF (reference sequence). The J segment lost 5 bases and the V segment lost 1 base, leaving 6 bases of the junction unmatched. The CDR3 is 16 residues long.

This chain connects TRBV6-6 to TRBJ1-6, with D unclear. CDR3 length: 14 residues. V dropped 2 bases and J dropped 8 bases, with 10 bases sitting between them. CDR1 and CDR2 (germline): MNHNY, SVGAGI (reference sequence). CDR3 nucleotides: TGTGCCAGCAGTTACGGCGGAGAGGATTCACCCCTCCACTTT. Translated, it gives CASSYGGEDSPLHF.

This clonotype was seen a handful of times. The V gene is TRBV4-2, the J gene TRBJ2-1, with a weak D call TRBD2 (6 bases). V lost 4 bases to trimming and J lost 0 bases, with 13 bases between them. This CDR3 has 16 amino acids. CDR1 is LGHNA and CDR2 is YNFKEQ in the germline V gene. CDR3 in DNA: TGTGCCAGCAGCCGCATTAGCGGAAGCTCCTACAATGAGCAGTTCTTC. Translating it yields CASSRISGSSYNEQFF.

The rearrangement links TRBV4-1 to TRBJ2-3; D could derive from TRBD1 or TRBD2 (5 bases each). This CDR3 has 15 residues. Trimming left V 11 bases short and J 6 bases short, with 24 bases between. Germline V CDR1 and CDR2: MGHRA, YSYEKL. The CDR3 nucleotides read TGCGCCTGTAGCGAACCAGGGACCGAAGTCGATACGCAGTATTTT. It encodes CACSEPGTEVDTQYF.

This clonotype has a count of ten or more. V usage is TRBV5-5 and J usage is TRBJ2-5, with D unresolved. Trimming stripped 3 bases from V and 7 bases from J, with 7 bases between. Germline V gene data show CDR1 as SGHKS and CDR2 as YYEKEE (reference sequence). The CDR3 spans 11 residues. CDR3 in DNA: TGTGCCAGCAGCTCTCAGTCGACCCAGTACTTC. Translation: CASSSQSTQYF.

This chain connects TRBV6-2 or TRBV6-3 to TRBJ2-4; D might be TRBD1 (6 bases). V dropped 7 bases and J dropped 6 bases, with 16 bases sitting between them. CDR3 length equals 14 residues. Germline CDR1 and CDR2: MNHEY and SVGEGT. In nucleotides, the CDR3 is TGTGCCAGCACTTCCCCGGGACAAAGAAACATTCAGTACTTC. Protein sequence: CASTSPGQRNIQYF.

This clonotype was seen more than once but under ten times. The chain joins TRBV7-3 to TRBJ1-6, with 8 bases identical to TRBD1. The CDR3 runs 13 residues. Germline V CDR1 and CDR2: SGHTA, FQGTGA. Unmatched junction bases numbered 4, after V lost 8 bases and J lost 7 bases. CDR3 protein: CASQGQANSPLHF. The CDR3 DNA reads TGTGCCAGCCAGGGACAGGCAAATTCACCCCTCCACTTT.

J is TRBJ2-1 and V is TRBV5-1; possible D gene TRBD2, 6 bases. Trimming left V 5 bases short and J 7 bases short, with 19 bases between. Germline-derived CDR1 and CDR2 are SGHRS and YFSETQ. The CDR3 is made up of 15 amino acids. CDR3 loop: CASRYGTGGGNEQFF. In DNA form, the CDR3 reads TGCGCCAGCAGATACGGGACTGGTGGGGGAAATGAGCAGTTCTTC.

The rearrangement links TRBV7-2 to TRBJ2-4; D unclear. The better agreement between TRBJ2-7 and the DNA end casts doubt on the J call. Germline V gene lookup returns CDR1 SGHTA and CDR2 FQGNSA. The CDR3 is 14 amino acids. CDR3 amino acids: CASSLAGSAYEQYF. CDR3 sequence (DNA): TGTGCCAGCAGCTTGGCCGGGTCTGCCTACGAGCAGTACTTC.

The DNA of the CDR3 is TGTGCCGGGGGGTCCCTGGACTCCTACGAGCAGTACTTC. Its translation is CAGGSLDSYEQYF. The rearrangement joins TRBV2 to TRBJ2-7, with D possibly matching TRBD2 (6 bases). V was trimmed by 11 bases and J by 0 bases, leaving 14 bases between them. Germline-derived CDR1 and CDR2 are SNHLY and FYNNEI. The CDR3 sequence is 13 residues long. Supplemented by reference TRBV2 and TRBJ2-7, the full variable domain reads EPEVTQTPSHQVTQMGQEVILRCVPISNHLYFYWYRQILGQKVEFLVSFYNNEISEKSEIFDDQFSVERPDGSNFTLKIRSTKLEDSAMYFCAGGSLDSYEQYFGPGTRLTVT.

The chain has TRBV7-8 and TRBJ2-1; weak D call: TRBD1 (5 bases). The V and J ends lost 0 bases and 2 bases respectively, with 11 bases between them. The germline CDR1 and CDR2 sequences are SGHVS and FQNEAQ. The CDR3 sequence is 16 residues long. DNA of the CDR3: TGTGCCAGCAGCTTAGCGCCCGACAGAACCTACAATGAGCAGTTCTTC. Translation gives CASSLAPDRTYNEQFF.

This clonotype turned up a few times. The rearrangement uses TRBV5-1 and TRBJ2-1; tentatively, D is TRBD1 (8 bases). Germline CDR1 and CDR2: SGHRS and YFSETQ. The V end was cut by 10 bases, the J end by 5 bases, with 19 bases between. This CDR3 has 14 residues. This CDR3 is CASGGQGFDNEQFF. The CDR3 DNA reads as TGCGCCTCGGGAGGACAGGGCTTTGACAATGAGCAGTTCTTC.

Turning to this clonotype: A much larger clone lies one base from this, so it may be a read error. The V and J genes are TRBV12-3 or TRBV12-4 and TRBJ2-4; D gene ambiguous. The CDR3 runs to 15 residues. In nucleotides, the CDR3 is TGTGCCAGCAGTTTGGCAGGCGTAGCCAAAAACATTCTGTACTTC. Its protein is CASSLAGVAKNILYF.

The table lists this clonotype with a few counts. The V call is TRBV20-1, the J call TRBJ2-3; TRBD2 agrees at 8 bases. The CDR3 is made up of 15 amino acids. CDR1 and CDR2 from the germline V gene are DFQATT and SNEGSKA (reference sequence). The V segment lost 2 bases and the J segment 3 bases; nucleotides outside the gene matches: 7. CDR3 DNA sequence: TGCAGTGCTAGAAATGGTCTAGCGGGTACAGATACGCAGTATTTT. This sequence encodes CSARNGLAGTDTQYF.

This clonotype was seen more than once but under ten times. This sequence joins TRBV6-2 or TRBV6-3 and TRBJ2-4; TRBD1 aligns across 8 bases. The last part of the DNA fits TRBJ2-7 better; the J call may be wrong. The germline V gene encodes CDR1 MNHEY and CDR2 SVGEGT. The CDR3 loop spans 13 amino acids. The chain's CDR3 is CASTHDRGYEQYF. The CDR3 DNA sequence: TGTGCCAGCACCCACGACAGGGGCTACGAGCAGTACTTC.

The chain carries TRBV5-6 and TRBJ2-3; tentatively, D is TRBD2 (7 bases). The germline V gene has CDR1 SGHDT and CDR2 YYEEEE. V lost 5 bases and J lost 2, with 24 bases in between. There are 18 residues in the CDR3. The CDR3 DNA sequence: TGTGCCAGCAGGGGGGGGCCCCCCGAAAGACTGTTCACAGATACGCAGTATTTT. The encoded protein is CASRGGPPERLFTDTQYF.